The 18 T cell receptor beta chains listed next were all sequenced from one sample in a study of Ad26.COV2.S vaccination and SARS-CoV-2 variants. The sample's treatment: 15 to 20 received Ad26.COV2.S at low or high dose, single or two shots; roughly 5 received placebo; per-sample allocation not given. Following the first vaccine or placebo injection, samples were taken on day 63. Profiling relied on immunoSEQ multiplex PCR, and the TCRdb table lists in-frame clones only, not all of them. The profile shows 200,000 to 250,000 clones, approximately 88% of them singletons. This sample comprised peripheral blood, obtained in a trial of Ad26.COV2.S vaccine versus placebo. These receptors were collected from a person between 18 and 65 years old who received the Ad26.COV2.S COVID-19 vaccine or a placebo.

The chain uses TRBV5-1 and TRBJ2-7; TRBD1 aligns across 10 bases. The CDR3 spans 16 residues. Germline V gene data show CDR1 as SGHRS and CDR2 as YFSETQ. Trimming removed 4 bases from V and 1 base from J; junction bases left unmatched: 8. The CDR3 DNA is TGCGCCAGCAGCCCCTCCCGGACAGGGGGATCCTACGAGCAGTACTTC. Residues: CASSPSRTGGSYEQYF. The full variable domain, its missing parts supplied by reference TRBV5-1 and TRBJ2-7, is KAGVTQTPRYLIKTRGQQVTLSCSPISGHRSVSWYQQTPGQGLQFLFEYFSETQRNKGNFPGRFSGRQFSNSRSEMNVSTLELGDSALYLCASSPSRTGGSYEQYFGPGTRLTVT.

The J gene is TRBJ1-2, the V gene TRBV9; 7 bases align to TRBD1. Looked up from germline, CDR1 is SGDLS and CDR2 is YYNGEE. Trimming at V came to 4 bases and at J to 4 bases, leaving 13 bases not matched to a gene. CDR3 length: 16 amino acids. The DNA of the CDR3 is TGTGCCAGCAGCTCGAGAGAGGGACAGCCTTCCTATGGCTACACCTTC. Protein product: CASSSREGQPSYGYTF.

The chain uses TRBV20-1 and TRBJ2-7; D uncertain. The CDR3 length is 11 residues. V was trimmed by 3 bases and J by 6 bases, leaving 9 bases between them. Germline CDR1 reads DFQATT; CDR2 reads SNEGSKA (reference sequence). CDR3 in DNA: TGCAGTGCTAGTGGTTTGACCGAGCAGTACTTC. This sequence encodes CSASGLTEQYF.

V gene TRBV7-2 combines with J gene TRBJ2-7; 10 bases agree with TRBD2. V lost 5 bases, J lost 2 bases, and 3 bases stayed unmatched. Germline loops: CDR1 SGHTA, CDR2 FQGNSA. The CDR3 runs to 14 residues. The CDR3 DNA reads TGTGCCAGCAGCCGGGGACTAGCGACCTACGAGCAGTACTTC. Translating gives CASSRGLATYEQYF. The variable domain in full, completed from reference TRBV7-2 and TRBJ2-7, reads GAGVSQSPSNKVTEKGKDVELRCDPISGHTALYWYRQSLGQGLEFLIYFQGNSAPDKSGLPSDRFSAERTGGSVSTLTIQRTQQEDSAVYLCASSRGLATYEQYFGPGTRLTVT.

V usage is TRBV9 and J usage is TRBJ2-3; possibly TRBD2 for D (6 bases). The V gene's germline CDR1 is SGDLS and CDR2 YYNGEE. V was cut by 4 bases and J by 2 bases, with 17 bases left in between. The CDR3 is 16 amino acids. The CDR3 DNA follows: TGTGCCAGCAGCCCCACCCGTGGGACTCTCACAGATACGCAGTATTTT. As protein: CASSPTRGTLTDTQYF.

CDR3 nucleotide sequence: TGTGCCAGCAGCCCCCCCCTACAGGGCTTAGGTGAAAAACTGTTTTTT. This sequence encodes CASSPPLQGLGEKLFF. The chain links TRBV7-2 to TRBJ1-4; TRBD1 might be the D (6 bases). Germline assignment: CDR1 SGHTA and CDR2 FQGNSA. This CDR3 has 16 residues. With 5 bases removed from V and 7 bases from J, the gap between germline ends came to 20 bases.

The chain uses TRBV18 and TRBJ2-2; D gene unclear. V dropped 1 base and J dropped 0 bases, with 6 bases sitting between them. Germline V gene lookup returns CDR1 KGHSH and CDR2 LQKENI. The CDR3 is 15 amino acids. CDR3 protein: CASSPRQTNTGELFF. The DNA for the CDR3 is TGTGCCAGCTCACCACGCCAGACGAACACCGGGGAGCTGTTTTTT.

This clone was recorded once. The chain carries TRBV4-1 and TRBJ1-6, with 12 nucleotides matching TRBD1. This CDR3 is built from 18 residues. J gave up 9 bases and V 4 bases, and 13 bases lay outside the gene matches. CDR1 is MGHRA and CDR2 is YSYEKL in the germline V gene. CDR3 in amino acids: CASSLLGTGTGGGSPLHF. CDR3 bases: TGCGCCAGCAGCCTCCTAGGAACCGGGACAGGGGGCGGTTCACCCCTCCACTTT.

This rearrangement joins TRBV5-4 to TRBJ1-1; D may be TRBD1 (5 bases). Germline V CDR1 and CDR2: SGHNT, YYREEE (reference sequence). V was pared by 1 base and J by 3 bases, with 13 bases between. The CDR3 is made up of 15 amino acids. CDR3 loop: CASSLSLLGDTEAFF. Written as DNA, the CDR3 is TGTGCCAGCAGCTTGTCATTGTTGGGGGACACTGAAGCTTTCTTT.

The rearrangement links TRBV6-2 or TRBV6-3 to TRBJ1-2; D gene uncertain. Per the germline V gene, CDR1 is MNHEY and CDR2 is SVGEGT. V was shortened by 6 bases and J by 4 bases, with 12 bases between the two germline ends. CDR3 length: 13 residues. As DNA, the CDR3 is TGTGCCAGCAGCAAACATCGGACCTATGGCTACACCTTC. Translating gives CASSKHRTYGYTF.

V gene TRBV19 combines with J gene TRBJ1-2; D possibly corresponds to TRBD1 (5 bases). Per the germline V gene, CDR1 is LNHDA and CDR2 is SQIVND (reference sequence). V lost 3 bases, J lost 4 bases, and 6 bases lay in between. CDR3 length: 12 amino acids. The chain's CDR3 is CASSMTAYGYTF. CDR3 coding DNA: TGTGCCAGTAGTATGACAGCCTATGGCTACACCTTC.

The chain uses TRBV6-2 or TRBV6-3 and TRBJ2-4, with 10 nucleotides matching TRBD1. With 2 bases clipped from V and 6 bases from J, the junction kept 4 bases outside the gene matches. Germline CDR1 and CDR2: MNHEY and SVGEGT. This CDR3 has 15 residues. The CDR3 bases are TGTGCCAGCAGTTACGACAGGGGGCGGACAAACATTCAGTACTTC. Its protein is CASSYDRGRTNIQYF.

This clone was seen only once. The rearrangement links TRBV7-9 to TRBJ2-5; unclear D gene. The V gene lost 1 base and the J gene lost 3 bases, with 9 bases spanning the gap. This CDR3 is built from 14 residues. Germline assignment: CDR1 SEHNR and CDR2 FQNEAQ (reference sequence). CDR3 in DNA: TGTGCCAGCAGCTTAGTGGGCAGTGAAGAGACCCAGTACTTC. It yields the protein CASSLVGSEETQYF.

The J gene is TRBJ2-7, the V gene TRBV5-4, with a weak D call TRBD2 (6 bases). Trimming took 0 bases from V and 6 from J, leaving 10 bases between them. This CDR3 spans 13 amino acids. Germline V gene sequence: CDR1 SGHNT, CDR2 YYREEE (reference sequence). Here the CDR3 reads CASSLAGGIEQYF. The CDR3 nucleotides are TGTGCCAGCAGCTTGGCCGGGGGAATCGAGCAGTACTTC.

The sample holds one count of this clone. The V and J genes are TRBV3-1 (or the pseudogene TRBV3-2) and TRBJ2-7, with TRBD2 matching over 9 bases. Germline loops: CDR1 LGHDT, CDR2 YNNKEL (reference sequence). After removal of 5 bases from V and 5 bases from J, the junction contained 13 bases not matched to a gene. The CDR3 length is 16 residues. The CDR3: CASSSGASGIYHEQYF. As DNA, the CDR3 is TGTGCCAGCAGCTCTGGAGCTAGCGGGATCTACCACGAGCAGTACTTC.

This chain uses TRBV7-8 with TRBJ2-7, with TRBD1 matching 9 bases. This CDR3 is built from 15 residues. V dropped 4 bases and J dropped 2; count of bases not matched to a gene: 6. From germline, CDR1 is SGHVS and CDR2 FQNEAQ. Here the CDR3 DNA reads TGTGCCAGCAGCTCTATGACAGGGGGTACCTACGAGCAGTACTTC. Translating it yields CASSSMTGGTYEQYF.

This clone occurred once. The chain has TRBV9 and TRBJ1-5; D may be TRBD1 (6 bases). This CDR3 comprises 14 residues. CDR1 and CDR2 from the germline V gene are SGDLS and YYNGEE. Trimming pared 3 bases from V and 3 bases from J, leaving 10 bases between. The CDR3 region has the DNA TGTGCCAGCAGCGCCGGGACATACAATCAGCCCCAGCATTTT. Its translation is CASSAGTYNQPQHF.

The V gene is TRBV27, the J gene TRBJ2-3; D is undetermined. The CDR3 extends over 11 amino acids. V lost 7 bases and J 4 bases, leaving 6 bases between the germline ends. CDR1 is MNHEY and CDR2 is SMNVEV in the germline V gene (reference sequence). The CDR3 nucleotides are TGTGCCAGCATAGCCGCAGATACGCAGTATTTT. Protein sequence: CASIAADTQYF.